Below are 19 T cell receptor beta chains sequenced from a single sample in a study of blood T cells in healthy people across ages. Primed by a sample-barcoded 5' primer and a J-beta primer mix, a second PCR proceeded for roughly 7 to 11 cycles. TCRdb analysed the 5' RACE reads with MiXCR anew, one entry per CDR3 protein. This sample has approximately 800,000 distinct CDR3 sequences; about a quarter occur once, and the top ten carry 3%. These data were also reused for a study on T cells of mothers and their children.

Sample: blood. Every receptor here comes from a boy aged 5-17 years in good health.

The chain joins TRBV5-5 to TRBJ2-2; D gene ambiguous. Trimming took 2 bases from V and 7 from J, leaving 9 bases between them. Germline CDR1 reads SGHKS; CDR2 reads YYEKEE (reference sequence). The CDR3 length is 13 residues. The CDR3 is CASSLQIFGELFF. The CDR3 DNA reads TGTGCCAGCAGCTTACAGATTTTCGGGGAGCTGTTTTTT. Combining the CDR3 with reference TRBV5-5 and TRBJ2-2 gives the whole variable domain DAGVTQSPTHLIKTRGQQVTLRCSPISGHKSVSWYQQVLGQGPQFIFQYYEKEERGRGNFPDRFSARQFPNYSSELNVNALLLGDSALYLCASSLQIFGELFFGEGSRLTVL.

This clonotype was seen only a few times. The CDR3 nucleotides read TGTGCCAGCAGTTACTCGGCGACAGGCGCCTACGAGCAGTACTTC. It yields the protein CASSYSATGAYEQYF. The V and J genes are TRBV6-5 and TRBJ2-7; weak D call: TRBD1 (6 bases). Germline CDR1 and CDR2: MNHEY and SVGAGI. The length of the CDR3 is 15 residues. V was trimmed by 0 bases and J by 2 bases, leaving 11 bases between them.

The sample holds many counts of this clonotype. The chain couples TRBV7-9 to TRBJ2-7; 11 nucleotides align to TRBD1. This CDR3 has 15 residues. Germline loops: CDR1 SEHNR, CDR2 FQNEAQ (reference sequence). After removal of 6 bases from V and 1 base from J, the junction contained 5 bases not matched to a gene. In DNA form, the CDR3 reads TGTGCCAGCAGAACGGGGGACAGGGGGTCCTACGAGCAGTACTTC. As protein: CASRTGDRGSYEQYF. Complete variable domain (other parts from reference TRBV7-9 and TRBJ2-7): DTGVSQNPRHKITKRGQNVTFRCDPISEHNRLYWYRQTLGQGPEFLTYFQNEAQLEKSRLLSDRFSAERPKGSFSTLEIQRTEQGDSAMYLCASRTGDRGSYEQYFGPGTRLTVT.

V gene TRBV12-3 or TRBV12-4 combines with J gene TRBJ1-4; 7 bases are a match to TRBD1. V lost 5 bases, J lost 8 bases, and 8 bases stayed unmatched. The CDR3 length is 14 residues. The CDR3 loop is CASSPTRTGEKLFF. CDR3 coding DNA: TGTGCCAGCAGTCCAACCCGGACAGGCGAAAAACTGTTTTTT.

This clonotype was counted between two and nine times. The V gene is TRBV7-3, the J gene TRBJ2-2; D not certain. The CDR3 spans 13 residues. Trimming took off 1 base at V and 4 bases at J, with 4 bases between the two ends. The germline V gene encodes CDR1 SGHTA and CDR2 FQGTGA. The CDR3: CASSLRATGELFF. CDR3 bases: TGTGCCAGCAGCTTAAGGGCCACCGGGGAGCTGTTTTTT.

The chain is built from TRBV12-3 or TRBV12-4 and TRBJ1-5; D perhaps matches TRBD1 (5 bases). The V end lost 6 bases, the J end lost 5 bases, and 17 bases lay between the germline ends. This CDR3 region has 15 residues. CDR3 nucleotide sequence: TGTGCCAGCAGCTTTGTTGAGGGAGGGGATCAGCCCCAGCATTTT. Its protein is CASSFVEGGDQPQHF.

The CDR3 spells CSARDSPYGYTF. CDR3 DNA: TGCAGTGCGCGGGACAGTCCTTATGGCTACACCTTC. This chain links TRBV20-1 with TRBJ1-2; 7 bases are shared with TRBD1. Trimming cost V 6 bases and J 5 bases; bases outside gene matches: 6. Germline CDR1 reads DFQATT; CDR2 reads SNEGSKA (reference sequence). This CDR3 is 12 amino acids long.

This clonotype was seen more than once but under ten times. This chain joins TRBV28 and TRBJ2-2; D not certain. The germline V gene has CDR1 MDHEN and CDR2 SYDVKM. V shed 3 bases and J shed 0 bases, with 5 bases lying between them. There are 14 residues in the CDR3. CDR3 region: CASSLPTNTGELFF. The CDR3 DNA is TGTGCCAGCAGTTTGCCCACGAACACCGGGGAGCTGTTTTTT.

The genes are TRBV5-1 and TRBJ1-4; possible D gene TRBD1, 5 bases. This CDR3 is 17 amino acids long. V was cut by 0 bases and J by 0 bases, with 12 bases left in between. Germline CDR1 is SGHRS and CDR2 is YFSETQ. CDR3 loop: CASSLARGPATNEKLFF. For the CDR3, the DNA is TGCGCCAGCAGCTTGGCGAGGGGACCTGCAACTAATGAAAAACTGTTTTTT.

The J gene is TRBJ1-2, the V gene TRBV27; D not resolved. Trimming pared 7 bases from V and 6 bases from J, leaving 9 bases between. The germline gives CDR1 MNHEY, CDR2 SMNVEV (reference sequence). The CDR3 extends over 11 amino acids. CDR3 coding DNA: TGTGCCAGCAATGGTGGGGATGGCTACACCTTC. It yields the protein CASNGGDGYTF.

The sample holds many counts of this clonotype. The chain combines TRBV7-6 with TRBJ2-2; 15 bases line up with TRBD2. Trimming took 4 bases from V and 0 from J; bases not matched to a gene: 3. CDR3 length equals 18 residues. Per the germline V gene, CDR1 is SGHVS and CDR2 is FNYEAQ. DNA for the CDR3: TGTGCCAGCAGCTCGGGACTAGCGGGGGGTGCGAACACCGGGGAGCTGTTTTTT. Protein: CASSSGLAGGANTGELFF.

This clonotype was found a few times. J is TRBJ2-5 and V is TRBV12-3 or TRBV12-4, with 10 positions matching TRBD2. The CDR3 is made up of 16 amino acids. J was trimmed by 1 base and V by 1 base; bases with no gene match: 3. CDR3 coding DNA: TGTGCCAGCAGTTTAGGTAGCGGGGGGTTCCAAGAGACCCAGTACTTC. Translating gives CASSLGSGGFQETQYF.

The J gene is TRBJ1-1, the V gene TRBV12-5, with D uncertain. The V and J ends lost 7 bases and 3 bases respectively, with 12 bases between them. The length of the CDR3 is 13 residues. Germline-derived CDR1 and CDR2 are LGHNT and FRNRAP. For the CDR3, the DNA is TGTGCTAGTGCAAGGAGGAGGGACACTGAAGCTTTCTTT. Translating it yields CASARRRDTEAFF.

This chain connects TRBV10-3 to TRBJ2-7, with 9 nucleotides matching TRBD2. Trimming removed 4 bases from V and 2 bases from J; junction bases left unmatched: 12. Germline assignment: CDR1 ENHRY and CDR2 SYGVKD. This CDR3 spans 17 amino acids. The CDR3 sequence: CAISASPPSGAPYEQYF. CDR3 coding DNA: TGTGCCATCAGTGCCTCTCCCCCTAGCGGGGCCCCCTACGAGCAGTACTTC.

CDR3 amino acids: CASSAQGSQPQHF. The CDR3 DNA sequence: TGTGCCAGCAGCGCACAGGGTTCTCAGCCCCAGCATTTT. The chain couples TRBV14 to TRBJ1-5; D perhaps matches TRBD1 (6 bases). CDR3 size: 13 residues. Germline V gene data show CDR1 as SGHDN and CDR2 as FVKESK. Trimming pared 5 bases from V and 6 bases from J, leaving 11 bases between.

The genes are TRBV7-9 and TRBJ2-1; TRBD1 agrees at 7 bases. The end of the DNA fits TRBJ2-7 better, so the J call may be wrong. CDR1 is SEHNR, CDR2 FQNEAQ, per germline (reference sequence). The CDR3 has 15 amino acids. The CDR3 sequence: CASSQMGQYFYEQYF. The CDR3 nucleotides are TGTGCCAGCAGCCAAATGGGACAGTATTTCTACGAGCAGTACTTC.

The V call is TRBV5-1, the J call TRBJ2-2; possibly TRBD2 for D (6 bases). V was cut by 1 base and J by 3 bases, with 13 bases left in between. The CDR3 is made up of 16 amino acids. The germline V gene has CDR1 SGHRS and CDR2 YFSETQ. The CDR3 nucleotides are TGCGCCAGCAGCTTGAGGCCCCCGGGGGACACCGGGGAGCTGTTTTTT. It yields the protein CASSLRPPGDTGELFF.

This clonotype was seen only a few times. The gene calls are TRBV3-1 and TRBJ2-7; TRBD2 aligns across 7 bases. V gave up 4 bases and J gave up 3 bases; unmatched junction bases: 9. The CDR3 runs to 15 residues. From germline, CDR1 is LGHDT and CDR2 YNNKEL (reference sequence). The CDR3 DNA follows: TGTGCCAGCAGCCCATTTGCGGGGGAGCTCTACGAGCAGTACTTC. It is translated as CASSPFAGELYEQYF.

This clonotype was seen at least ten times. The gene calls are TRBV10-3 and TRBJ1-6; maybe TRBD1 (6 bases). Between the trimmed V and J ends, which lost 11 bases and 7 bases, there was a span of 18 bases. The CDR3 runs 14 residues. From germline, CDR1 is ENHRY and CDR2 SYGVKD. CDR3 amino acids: CASGPTGANSPLHF. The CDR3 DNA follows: TGTGCCTCCGGTCCTACGGGGGCGAATTCACCCCTCCACTTT.